The 12 T cell receptor beta chains reported below all come from one sample, sequenced in a study of CXCR3-negative and CXCR3-positive naive CD8 T cells. Their antigens remain unidentified. Study-wide results and caveats: CXCR3-positive naive cells had more hydrophobic TRB CDR3s than CXCR3-negative naive cells.

The TRB cDNA libraries were prepared by 5' RACE with UMI labels. Reanalyzing the 5' RACE reads, TCRdb keeps one entry per CDR3 protein, without DNA. The sample has 60,000 to 65,000 distinct CDR3 sequences. The sample consisted of naive CXCR3+ CD8+ T cells from blood. Subset denoted: CD45RO-CCR7+CD27+CD95- naive CD8+ T cells expressing CXCR3 (TNR3+). The receptors derive from a human donor in good health. Some clones in this sample may be carry-over from other donors' samples.

This chain connects TRBV11-2 to TRBJ2-7; no DNA is available, so the TRBD1 call from TCRdb remains unchecked. This CDR3 is 15 amino acids long. From germline, CDR1 is SGHAT and CDR2 FQNNGV. CDR3 amino acids: CASSLAGQGIYEQYF.

The chain combines TRBV29-1 with TRBJ2-2. This CDR3 contains 13 residues. Germline V gene sequence: CDR1 SQVTM, CDR2 ANQGSEA. CDR3 region: CSVDPSSGGELFF.

The chain carries TRBV6-1 and TRBJ2-1; there is no DNA to check the TCRdb D call of TRBD2. CDR1 is MNHNS and CDR2 is SASEGT in the germline V gene. The CDR3 contains 14 residues. The CDR3 spells CASSEIGLNNEQFF.

The chain carries TRBV5-6 and TRBJ2-2; TCRdb reports TRBD1, a call that lacks DNA to check it against. CDR1 and CDR2 from the germline V gene are SGHDT and YYEEEE. CDR3 length: 15 residues. Here the CDR3 reads CASSLIRVGTGELFF.

This chain's CDR3 is CASSFRVKGDTQYF. The V and J genes are TRBV11-2 and TRBJ2-3. CDR1 is SGHAT and CDR2 is FQNNGV in the germline V gene. This CDR3 is 14 amino acids long.

The genes are TRBV2 and TRBJ1-1; lacking DNA, the TRBD1 call made by TCRdb goes unchecked. CDR1 is SNHLY, CDR2 FYNNEI, per germline. This CDR3 is built from 14 residues. The CDR3: CASSMTATNTEAFF. Using reference TRBV2 and TRBJ1-1 for the parts outside the CDR3, the full variable domain is EPEVTQTPSHQVTQMGQEVILRCVPISNHLYFYWYRQILGQKVEFLVSFYNNEISEKSEIFDDQFSVERPDGSNFTLKIRSTKLEDSAMYFCASSMTATNTEAFFGQGTRLTVV.

The V and J genes are TRBV7-9 and TRBJ2-7. Germline V lookup: CDR1 SEHNR, CDR2 FQNEAQ (reference sequence). The CDR3 totals 11 residues. This chain's CDR3 is CASRVANEQYF.

The chain combines TRBV10-1 with TRBJ2-5. The CDR3 loop spans 13 amino acids. From germline, CDR1 is WNHNN and CDR2 SYGVQD (reference sequence). CDR3 loop: CASSEAGEETQYF.

This chain uses TRBV4-2 with TRBJ1-1; lacking DNA, the TRBD1 call made by TCRdb goes unchecked. Germline V CDR1 and CDR2: LGHNA, YNFKEQ. There are 14 residues in the CDR3. CDR3 residues: CASSLLATGEQAFF.

The chain uses TRBV12-3 or TRBV12-4 and TRBJ2-2; without DNA, the TCRdb call of TRBD1 cannot be checked. This CDR3 contains 19 residues. The CDR3 sequence is CASSLRVYEDRGNTGELFF.

This rearrangement joins TRBV7-9 to TRBJ1-3; with no DNA, the TCRdb D assignment of TRBD1 cannot be verified. This CDR3 is 14 amino acids long. CDR1 and CDR2 (germline): SEHNR, FQNEAQ (reference sequence). The CDR3 spells CASDGDTLGNTIYF.

The chain combines TRBV4-2 with TRBJ2-1. Germline V gene data show CDR1 as LGHNA and CDR2 as YNFKEQ. The CDR3 is 15 amino acids. The CDR3 is CASSRSTEAYNEQFF.